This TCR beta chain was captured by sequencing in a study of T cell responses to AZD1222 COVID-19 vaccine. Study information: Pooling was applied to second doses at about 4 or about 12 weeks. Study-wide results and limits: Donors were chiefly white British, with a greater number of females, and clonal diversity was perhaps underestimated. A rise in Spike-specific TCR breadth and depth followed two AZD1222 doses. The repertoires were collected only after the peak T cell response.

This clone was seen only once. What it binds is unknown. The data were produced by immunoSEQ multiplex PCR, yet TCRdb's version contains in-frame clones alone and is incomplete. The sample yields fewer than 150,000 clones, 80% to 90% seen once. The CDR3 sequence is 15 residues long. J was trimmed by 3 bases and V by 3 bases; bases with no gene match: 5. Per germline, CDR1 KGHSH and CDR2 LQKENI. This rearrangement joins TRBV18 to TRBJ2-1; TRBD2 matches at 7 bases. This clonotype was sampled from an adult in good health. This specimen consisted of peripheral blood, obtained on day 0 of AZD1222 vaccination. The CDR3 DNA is TGTGCCAGCTCACCGGTACTAGCGAACTACAATGAGCAGTTCTTC. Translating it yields CASSPVLANYNEQFF.